A single sample is the source of the 5 T cell receptor beta chains below, sequenced in a study of T cell responses to AZD1222 COVID-19 vaccine. Measured with immunoSEQ multiplex PCR; TCRdb has only the in-frame clones, and not every one. Here the sample spans tens of thousands of clones, roughly 86% being singletons. The specimen was peripheral blood, collected on day 0 of AZD1222 vaccination. The receptors were gathered from an adult in good health.

The chain couples TRBV11-2 to TRBJ2-5; unclear D gene. In germline, CDR1 is SGHAT, CDR2 FQNNGV. The V gene lost 4 bases and the J gene lost 5 bases, with 14 bases spanning the gap. This CDR3 has 14 residues. The CDR3: CASSSYIYGETQYF. The CDR3 nucleotides read TGTGCCAGCAGCTCCTATATTTACGGTGAGACCCAGTACTTC.

The V and J genes are TRBV4-1 and TRBJ2-7, with 16 bases matching TRBD2. With 3 bases clipped from V and 0 bases from J, the junction kept 5 bases outside the gene matches. Per the germline V gene, CDR1 is MGHRA and CDR2 is YSYEKL. The CDR3 is 18 amino acids. The CDR3 DNA follows: TGCGCCAGCAGCCACCCCGGGACTAGCGGGGGGGCCTCCTACGAGCAGTACTTC. The encoded protein is CASSHPGTSGGASYEQYF.

In its sample, this clone was seen once. This chain links TRBV3-1 (or the pseudogene TRBV3-2) with TRBJ2-2; D gene uncertain. Germline-derived CDR1 and CDR2 are LGHDT and YNNKEL (reference sequence). This CDR3 is built from 13 residues. V was trimmed by 2 bases and J by 0 bases, leaving 1 base between them. CDR3 residues: CASSQTNTGELFF. In DNA, the CDR3 is TGTGCCAGCAGCCAAACGAACACCGGGGAGCTGTTTTTT.

The V gene is TRBV5-4, the J gene TRBJ2-1; 10 bases map to TRBD2. This CDR3 contains 16 residues. Germline V gene lookup returns CDR1 SGHNT and CDR2 YYREEE (reference sequence). Germline trimming cut 3 bases from V and 4 bases from J; bases unmatched to any gene: 7. The CDR3 here is CASSSGLAATYNEQFF. The CDR3 coding sequence is TGTGCCAGCAGCTCAGGACTAGCGGCGACATACAATGAGCAGTTCTTC.

This clone appeared a single time. The rearrangement links TRBV30 to TRBJ2-7; 15 nucleotides line up with TRBD2. V lost 4 bases to trimming and J lost 5 bases; unmatched junction nucleotides: 9. CDR1 is GTSNPN and CDR2 is SVGIG in the germline V gene (reference sequence). The CDR3 runs 16 residues. This CDR3 reads CAWTRGTSGRRNEQYF. The CDR3 DNA reads TGTGCCTGGACCCGCGGGACTAGCGGGAGGAGGAACGAGCAGTACTTC.